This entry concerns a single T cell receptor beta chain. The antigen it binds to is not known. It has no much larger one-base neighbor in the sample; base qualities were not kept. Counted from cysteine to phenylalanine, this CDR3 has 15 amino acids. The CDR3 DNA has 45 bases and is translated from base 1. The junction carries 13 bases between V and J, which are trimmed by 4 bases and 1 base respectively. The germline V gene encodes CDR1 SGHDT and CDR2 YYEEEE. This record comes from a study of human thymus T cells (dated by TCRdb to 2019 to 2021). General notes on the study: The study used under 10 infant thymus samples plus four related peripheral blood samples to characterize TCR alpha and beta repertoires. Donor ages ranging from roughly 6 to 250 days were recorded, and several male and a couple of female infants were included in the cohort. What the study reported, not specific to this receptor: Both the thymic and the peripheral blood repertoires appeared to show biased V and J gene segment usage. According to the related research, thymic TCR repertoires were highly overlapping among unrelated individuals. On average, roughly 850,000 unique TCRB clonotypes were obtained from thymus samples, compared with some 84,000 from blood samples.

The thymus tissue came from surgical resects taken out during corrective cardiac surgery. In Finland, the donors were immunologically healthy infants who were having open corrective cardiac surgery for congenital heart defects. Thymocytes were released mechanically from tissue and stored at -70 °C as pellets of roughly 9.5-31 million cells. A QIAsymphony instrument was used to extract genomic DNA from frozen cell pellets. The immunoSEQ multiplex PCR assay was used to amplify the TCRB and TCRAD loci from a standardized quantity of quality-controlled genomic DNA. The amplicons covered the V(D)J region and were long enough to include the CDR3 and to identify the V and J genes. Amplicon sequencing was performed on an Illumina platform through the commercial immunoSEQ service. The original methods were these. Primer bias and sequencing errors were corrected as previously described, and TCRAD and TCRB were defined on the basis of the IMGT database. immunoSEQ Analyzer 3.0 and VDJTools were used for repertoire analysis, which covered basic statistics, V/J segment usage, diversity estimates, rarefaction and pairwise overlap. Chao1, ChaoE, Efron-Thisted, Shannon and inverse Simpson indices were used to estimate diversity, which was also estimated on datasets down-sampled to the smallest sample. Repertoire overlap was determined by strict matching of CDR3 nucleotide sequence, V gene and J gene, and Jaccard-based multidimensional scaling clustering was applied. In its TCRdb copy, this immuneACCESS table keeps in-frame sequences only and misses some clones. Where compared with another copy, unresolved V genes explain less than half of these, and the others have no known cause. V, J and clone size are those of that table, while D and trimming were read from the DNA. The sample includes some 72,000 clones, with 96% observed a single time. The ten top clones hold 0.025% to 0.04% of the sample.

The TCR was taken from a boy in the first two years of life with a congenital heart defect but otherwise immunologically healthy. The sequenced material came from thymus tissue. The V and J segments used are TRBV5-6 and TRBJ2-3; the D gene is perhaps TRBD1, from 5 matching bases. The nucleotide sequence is TGTGCCAGCAGCCGTTTGGGGCTCTGCACAGATACGCAGTATTTT. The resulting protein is CASSRLGLCTDTQYF.